The subject of this entry is one TCR beta chain. Its target is not known. TCRdb used MiXCR to reprocess the 5' RACE reads, holding one entry per CDR3 protein. The profile shows 220,000 or so distinct CDR3 sequences, over 9.5% of them singletons. The sample belongs to a study of T-cell memory formation after mild COVID-19. Study information: TCR clusters mostly belonged to single donors.

Between the trimmed V and J ends, which lost 0 bases and 5 bases, there was a span of 11 bases. There are 14 residues in the CDR3. CDR1 and CDR2 (germline): DFQATT, SNEGSKA (reference sequence). Study findings and constraints: Clones that contracted from day 15 to 85 were balanced CD4/CD8, while later expanders leaned CD4+. The study detected some responding clones in pre-infection memory, suggesting cross-reactive memory joined. Day 37-peaking second-wave clones had unconfirmed SARS-CoV-2 specificity.

Specimen: PBMCs or a T cell subset sorted from them (not recorded which). The TCR was taken from a man aged 18 to 29 who had mild COVID-19 (a few samples of this study predate the infection). Cell type and time point are not known. This chain links TRBV20-1 with TRBJ2-1, with D perhaps matching TRBD1 (6 bases). The CDR3 sequence is CSARDLTGNNEQFF. CDR3 in DNA: TGCAGTGCTAGAGACCTGACAGGAAACAATGAGCAGTTCTTC.